This T cell receptor (beta chain) was captured in a study of blood T cell repertoires in COVID-19. About the study: Donors in the United States, Italy and Spain gave samples during acute or convalescent COVID-19. Sources were T cells, B-cell-depleted T cells, or PBMCs; the material itself was cDNA or gDNA.

From germline, CDR1 is SGHDT and CDR2 YYEEEE. The ends were cut back, 2 bases at V and 9 bases at J, with 18 bases in the middle. This CDR3 region has 15 residues. Per the study methods: Counts of nucleated cells, estimated from reference gene primer amplification, were obtained. Produced via immunoSEQ multiplex PCR; TCRdb's table is partial and in-frame only. The DNA was the basis for D and trimming; V, J and clone size are from that table. The sample carries tens of thousands of clones, roughly 86% recorded once. The sample was peripheral blood. The chain joins TRBV5-6 to TRBJ2-1, with D perhaps matching TRBD1 (5 bases). This receptor was identified in a man between 50 and 59 years old with active COVID-19. CDR3 coding DNA: TGTGCCAGCAGCTTTCCCGGGCCCGAAGGGGCTGAGCAGTTCTTC. This translates into CASSFPGPEGAEQFF.